What follows are 19 T cell receptor beta chains derived from one specimen sequenced in a study of shared clonotypes between healthy human individuals. Positively selected for CCR7, the CD45RO-negative cells used as naive CD8 cells excluded terminally differentiated effector memory CD45RA+ cells. TCRdb's table, derived via immunoSEQ multiplex PCR, lists solely in-frame clones and lacks some. The data contain approximately 840,000 clones, just over 95% of them singletons. The sample comprised naive CD8+ T cells sorted from blood. The receptors stem from a man aged 30-40 years in good health.

The chain couples TRBV28 to TRBJ1-2; D is ambiguous. The CDR3 contains 12 residues. V was shortened by 5 bases and J by 6 bases, with 10 bases between the two germline ends. Per germline, CDR1 MDHEN and CDR2 SYDVKM. The CDR3 is CASSDPGNGYTF. The CDR3 DNA reads as TGTGCCAGCAGTGACCCGGGTAATGGCTACACCTTC.

The V gene is TRBV19, the J gene TRBJ2-1; 8 bases are shared with TRBD2. CDR1 and CDR2 (germline): LNHDA, SQIVND (reference sequence). The J segment lost 5 bases and the V segment lost 6 bases, leaving 3 bases of the junction unmatched. CDR3 length: 13 residues. The CDR3 DNA sequence: TGTGCCAGTAGACCAGCGGGGGACAATGAGCAGTTCTTC. It specifies CASRPAGDNEQFF. Full variable domain (missing parts from reference TRBV19 and TRBJ2-1): DGGITQSPKYLFRKEGQNVTLSCEQNLNHDAMYWYRQDPGQGLRLIYYSQIVNDFQKGDIAEGYSVSREKKESFPLTVTSAQKNPTAFYLCASRPAGDNEQFFGPGTRLTVL.

Only one count was recorded for this clone. The V and J genes are TRBV11-3 and TRBJ2-3, with no clear D. The V gene lost 4 bases and the J gene lost 0 bases, with 5 bases spanning the gap. Germline V gene lookup returns CDR1 SGHNT and CDR2 YENEEA. The CDR3 has 13 residues. The CDR3 sequence is CASSSDSTDTQYF. CDR3 DNA sequence: TGTGCCAGCAGCTCCGACAGCACAGATACGCAGTATTTT.

Points on this clone: Additional DNA sequences in this sample encode the identical CDR3. The chain uses TRBV10-2 and TRBJ2-7, with no clear D. The CDR3 length is 11 residues. V was trimmed by 5 bases and J by 0 bases, leaving 2 bases between them. Per germline, CDR1 WSHSY and CDR2 SAAADI. The CDR3 DNA follows: TGCGCCAGCAGTCCCTCCTACGAGCAGTACTTC. Protein sequence: CASSPSYEQYF.

V usage is TRBV7-9 and J usage is TRBJ2-5; 10 positions match TRBD2. CDR3 size: 15 residues. Germline loops: CDR1 SEHNR, CDR2 FQNEAQ (reference sequence). Germline trimming cut 5 bases from V and 5 bases from J; bases unmatched to any gene: 8. The CDR3 spells CASSRTSGPGETQYF. In DNA form, the CDR3 reads TGTGCCAGCAGCCGGACTAGCGGACCAGGGGAGACCCAGTACTTC.

The genes are TRBV6-6 and TRBJ2-7, with D maybe TRBD1 (6 bases). Trimming cost V 5 bases and J 3 bases, with 20 bases left between them. Germline CDR1 is MNHNY and CDR2 is SVGAGI (reference sequence). The CDR3 totals 16 residues. The CDR3 is CASSTLQGVELYEQYF. The CDR3 region has the DNA TGTGCCAGCAGTACCCTACAGGGAGTAGAGCTCTACGAGCAGTACTTC.

The V call is TRBV9, the J call TRBJ2-3; D unresolved. V gave up 3 bases and J gave up 6 bases, with 14 bases separating them. The CDR3 runs 14 residues. Germline-derived CDR1 and CDR2 are SGDLS and YYNGEE. The CDR3 sequence: CASSETLALDTQYF. CDR3 bases: TGTGCCAGCAGCGAGACCCTCGCACTTGATACGCAGTATTTT. The whole variable domain, filled in from reference TRBV9 and TRBJ2-3, reads DSGVTQTPKHLITATGQRVTLRCSPRSGDLSVYWYQQSLDQGLQFLIQYYNGEERAKGNILERFSAQQFPDLHSELNLSSLELGDSALYFCASSETLALDTQYFGPGTRLTVL.

The rearrangement links TRBV9 to TRBJ2-5; D is possibly TRBD1 or TRBD2 (5 bases each). Germline V CDR1 and CDR2: SGDLS, YYNGEE. The CDR3 extends over 14 amino acids. Trimming shortened V by 5 bases and J by 4 bases, and 15 bases separated the two germline ends. The CDR3 bases are TGTGCCAGCAGTGAAACCGGGGCGAGAGAGACCCAGTACTTC. Protein: CASSETGARETQYF.

This clone appeared once. Other DNA sequences from this sample encode an identical CDR3 as well. This chain connects TRBV27 to TRBJ1-5, with a weak D call TRBD1 (5 bases). The CDR3 spans 12 residues. The germline V gene encodes CDR1 MNHEY and CDR2 SMNVEV (reference sequence). Trimming cost V 4 bases and J 7 bases, with 8 bases left between them. CDR3 sequence (DNA): TGTGCCAGCAGTTCTGGGGGACAGCCCCAGCATTTT. Protein sequence: CASSSGGQPQHF.

The rearrangement links TRBV5-6 to TRBJ2-1; D not certain. There are 12 residues in the CDR3. Deletions cut 0 bases from V and 9 bases from J, with 7 bases between. CDR1 is SGHDT and CDR2 is YYEEEE in the germline V gene. CDR3 sequence: CASSLEVGEQFF. The CDR3 coding sequence is TGTGCCAGCAGCTTGGAAGTGGGTGAGCAGTTCTTC. Combining the CDR3 with reference TRBV5-6 and TRBJ2-1 gives the whole variable domain DAGVTQSPTHLIKTRGQQVTLRCSPKSGHDTVSWYQQALGQGPQFIFQYYEEEERQRGNFPDRFSGHQFPNYSSELNVNALLLGDSALYLCASSLEVGEQFFGPGTRLTVL.

V and J are TRBV5-6 and TRBJ2-7, with D maybe TRBD2 (5 bases). Trimming cost V 4 bases and J 7 bases, with 30 bases left between them. CDR1 is SGHDT, CDR2 YYEEEE, per germline. The CDR3 loop spans 18 amino acids. The CDR3 is CASSRTPPIRKPRGEQYF. The CDR3 DNA follows: TGTGCCAGCAGCCGGACTCCCCCCATCCGGAAGCCCCGTGGGGAGCAGTACTTC. Based on the CDR3 plus reference TRBV5-6 and TRBJ2-7, the full variable domain is DAGVTQSPTHLIKTRGQQVTLRCSPKSGHDTVSWYQQALGQGPQFIFQYYEEEERQRGNFPDRFSGHQFPNYSSELNVNALLLGDSALYLCASSRTPPIRKPRGEQYFGPGTRLTVT.

This chain connects TRBV14 to TRBJ2-2; D is uncertain. Germline assignment: CDR1 SGHDN and CDR2 FVKESK. This CDR3 spans 16 amino acids. Trimming shortened V by 5 bases and J by 4 bases, and 17 bases separated the two germline ends. This chain's CDR3 is CASSYRYSVGTGELFF. Here the CDR3 DNA reads TGTGCCAGCAGCTATCGTTATTCTGTCGGCACCGGGGAGCTGTTTTTT.

This rearrangement joins TRBV7-6 to TRBJ2-5; D gene uncertain. CDR3 length equals 14 residues. Germline loops: CDR1 SGHVS, CDR2 FNYEAQ. Trimming took 2 bases from V and 2 from J, leaving 9 bases between them. The CDR3 is CASSLPGNQETQYF. The CDR3 bases are TGTGCCAGCAGCTTACCCGGAAATCAAGAGACCCAGTACTTC.

The chain combines TRBV10-2 with TRBJ2-7; 8 nucleotides align to TRBD2. The CDR3 runs to 15 residues. After removal of 5 bases from V and 2 bases from J, the junction contained 8 bases not matched to a gene. CDR1 WSHSY and CDR2 SAAADI come from the germline V gene. The CDR3 here is CASSPRGAGAYEQYF. The CDR3, as DNA: TGCGCCAGCAGTCCTCGGGGAGCGGGAGCCTACGAGCAGTACTTC.

The gene calls are TRBV7-6 and TRBJ2-7; 8 nucleotides match TRBD1. Germline trimming cut 2 bases from V and 2 bases from J; bases unmatched to any gene: 5. The germline CDR1 and CDR2 sequences are SGHVS and FNYEAQ. The CDR3 consists of 15 residues. The CDR3 sequence: CASSLRQGAAYEQYF. The CDR3 DNA is TGTGCCAGCAGCTTAAGGCAGGGGGCTGCCTACGAGCAGTACTTC.

On this clone: This sample includes further DNA sequences coding for the same CDR3. The chain uses TRBV4-1 and TRBJ2-1; 8 nucleotides align to TRBD2. The CDR3 sequence is 13 residues long. Germline CDR1 MGHRA, CDR2 YSYEKL. Germline trimming cut 5 bases from V and 4 bases from J; bases unmatched to any gene: 1. The CDR3 here is CASSSSGYNEQFF. In nucleotides, the CDR3 is TGCGCCAGCAGCTCTAGCGGGTACAATGAGCAGTTCTTC.

In DNA, the CDR3 is TGTGCCATACAGGATTCCTACAATGAGCAGTTCTTC. It codes for CAIQDSYNEQFF. This chain connects TRBV5-4 to TRBJ2-1; possible D gene TRBD1, 5 bases. Deletions cut 9 bases from V and 1 base from J, with 8 bases between. The CDR3 has 12 amino acids. The germline CDR1 and CDR2 sequences are SGHNT and YYREEE (reference sequence).

This sequence joins TRBV10-1 and TRBJ2-7; D is undetermined. The CDR3 consists of 13 residues. Germline loops: CDR1 WNHNN, CDR2 SYGVQD (reference sequence). Trimming cost V 6 bases and J 3 bases, with 12 bases left between them. The CDR3 sequence is CASSGDTFYEQYF. As DNA, the CDR3 is TGCGCCAGCAGCGGAGACACGTTCTACGAGCAGTACTTC.

The chain has TRBV28 and TRBJ1-1; D is undetermined. Germline V gene data show CDR1 as MDHEN and CDR2 as SYDVKM. Trimming left V 10 bases short and J 0 bases short, with 12 bases between. The CDR3 runs to 13 residues. This CDR3 reads CATTPTVNTEAFF. CDR3 coding DNA: TGTGCCACCACACCAACCGTGAACACTGAAGCTTTCTTT.